This passage covers 13 T cell receptor beta chains from one sample sequenced in a study of OX40 agonist ivuxolimab in advanced cancers. The library was made by the immunoSEQ multiplex PCR assay. In TCRdb, the immuneACCESS table is reduced to in-frame sequences with V and J assigned. These tables do not hold every clone; where another copy was compared, an unresolved V gene accounts for under half, and the others remain unexplained. The sample table holds approximately 50,000 clones, of which roughly 80% were seen once. The ten most abundant clones make up under 3.5% of the sample. Material: CD4+ or CD8+ T cells sorted from blood, obtained in a trial of the OX40 agonist ivuxolimab. The receptors were sampled from an adult with an advanced solid tumor such as melanoma, head and neck, liver or kidney cancer.

The chain has TRBV9 and TRBJ1-6; a possible D gene is TRBD1 (5 bases). V was trimmed by 3 bases and J by 4 bases, leaving 8 bases between them. This CDR3 has 14 amino acids. CDR1 is SGDLS, CDR2 YYNGEE, per germline. The CDR3 DNA sequence: TGTGCCAGCAGCGGCCAGGGTTATAATTCACCCCTCCACTTT. The encoded protein is CASSGQGYNSPLHF.

The CDR3 protein is CASSTPVGGPGETQYF. CDR3 in DNA: TGCGCCAGCAGCACCCCTGTCGGGGGGCCGGGGGAGACCCAGTACTTC. The rearrangement links TRBV4-1 to TRBJ2-5; maybe TRBD2 (7 bases). V was clipped by 5 bases and J by 5 bases, with 21 bases between them. This CDR3 is built from 16 residues. Per germline, CDR1 MGHRA and CDR2 YSYEKL.

For this clone: One end of the junction varies from germline; a read error may be responsible. This same CDR3 is encoded by further DNA sequences in the sample. This chain connects TRBV19 to TRBJ1-1, with D tentatively TRBD1 (6 bases). This CDR3 spans 16 amino acids. Germline V gives CDR1 LNHDA, CDR2 SQIVND (reference sequence). The chain's CDR3 is CASSIVGRGGGTEAFF. DNA of the CDR3: TGTGCCAGTAGCATAGTCGGGAGGGGGGGTGGCACTGAAGCTTTCTTT.

The chain has TRBV19 and TRBJ2-7, with a tentative D call TRBD1 (6 bases). CDR1 is LNHDA and CDR2 is SQIVND in the germline V gene (reference sequence). V was clipped by 5 bases and J by 4 bases, with 9 bases between them. The CDR3 covers 12 residues. CDR3 nucleotide sequence: TGTGCCAGTAGTCAACAGGGATACGAGCAGTACTTC. Translating it yields CASSQQGYEQYF.

This clone has only a few counts. The V and J genes are TRBV9 and TRBJ1-2; D not resolved. Germline V lookup: CDR1 SGDLS, CDR2 YYNGEE. The CDR3 consists of 14 residues. The V end lost 4 bases, the J end lost 5 bases, and 15 bases lay between the germline ends. The CDR3 DNA sequence: TGTGCCAGCAGCAATATTGGGCGTCGTTATGGCTACACCTTC. It encodes CASSNIGRRYGYTF.

This sequence joins TRBV7-2 and TRBJ1-5; a possible D gene is TRBD1 (6 bases). Germline values: CDR1 SGHTA, CDR2 FQGNSA. V was cut by 2 bases and J by 4 bases, with 6 bases left in between. The CDR3 extends over 13 amino acids. CDR3 coding DNA: TGTGCCAGCAGCTTAACAGGGAATCAGCCCCAGCATTTT. Translated: CASSLTGNQPQHF.

The chain carries TRBV6-5 and TRBJ2-7; D might be TRBD1 (5 bases). Trimming took off 5 bases at V and 0 bases at J, with 11 bases between the two ends. Germline CDR1 MNHEY, CDR2 SVGAGI. The CDR3 is 14 residues long. The CDR3 nucleotides read TGTGCCAGCAGTGGGCAGGGCAACTCCTACGAGCAGTACTTC. This sequence encodes CASSGQGNSYEQYF.

The gene calls are TRBV5-5 and TRBJ2-5; unclear D gene. This CDR3 is built from 13 residues. The germline V gene has CDR1 SGHKS and CDR2 YYEKEE (reference sequence). V lost 2 bases and J lost 5, with 10 bases in between. Written as DNA, the CDR3 is TGTGCCAGCAGCTTCGGGCCCCGGGAGACCCAGTACTTC. Translated: CASSFGPRETQYF.

The V call is TRBV21-1, the J call TRBJ2-1; TRBD2, the table's D call, lacks a check against the DNA. TRBV21-1 is a known pseudogene. The CDR3 has 14 amino acids. The CDR3 spells CARPGLAGRNEQFF. CDR3 in DNA: TGTGCCAGACCAGGACTAGCGGGACGCAATGAGCAGTTCTTC.

V and J are TRBV4-3 and TRBJ2-3; TRBD1 or TRBD2 may be the D gene (5 bases each). V lost 9 bases, J lost 6 bases, and 10 bases lay in between. The germline V gene encodes CDR1 LGHNA and CDR2 YSLEER. The CDR3 runs 11 residues. CDR3 DNA sequence: TGCGCCAGTCGTCGGGGCGATACGCAGTATTTT. This codes for CASRRGDTQYF.

The genes are TRBV7-9 and TRBJ1-4; 8 bases are a match to TRBD1. Trimming at V came to 10 bases and at J to 5 bases, leaving 6 bases not matched to a gene. CDR1 is SEHNR and CDR2 is FQNEAQ in the germline V gene (reference sequence). The length of the CDR3 is 13 residues. CDR3 loop: CAITDRVNEKLFF. The CDR3, as DNA: TGTGCCATTACGGACAGGGTAAATGAAAAACTGTTTTTT. The full variable domain, rest sourced from reference TRBV7-9 and TRBJ1-4, is DTGVSQNPRHKITKRGQNVTFRCDPISEHNRLYWYRQTLGQGPEFLTYFQNEAQLEKSRLLSDRFSAERPKGSFSTLEIQRTEQGDSAMYLCAITDRVNEKLFFGSGTQLSVL.

The chain uses TRBV30 and TRBJ2-1, with a possible D match to TRBD2 (6 bases). Germline lookup yields CDR1 GTSNPN and CDR2 SVGIG (reference sequence). Trimming took off 4 bases at V and 5 bases at J, with 9 bases between the two ends. The CDR3 runs to 12 residues. CDR3 amino acids: CAWKDYDNEQFF. Written as DNA, the CDR3 is TGTGCCTGGAAGGACTATGACAATGAGCAGTTCTTC.

The gene calls are TRBV5-1 and TRBJ1-6; possibly TRBD1 for D (6 bases). This CDR3 spans 16 amino acids. Trimming left V 4 bases short and J 9 bases short, with 20 bases between. The V gene's germline CDR1 is SGHRS and CDR2 YFSETQ. The CDR3 spells CASSARYREPSSPLHF. CDR3 in DNA: TGCGCCAGCAGCGCTCGGTACAGGGAACCCTCTTCACCCCTCCACTTT. Full variable domain (rest looked up from reference TRBV5-1 and TRBJ1-6): KAGVTQTPRYLIKTRGQQVTLSCSPISGHRSVSWYQQTPGQGLQFLFEYFSETQRNKGNFPGRFSGRQFSNSRSEMNVSTLELGDSALYLCASSARYREPSSPLHFGNGTRLTVT.